A selection of T cell receptor beta chains follows, all from one sample in a study of identical twins. TCRdb itself ran the 5' RACE reads through MiXCR, one entry per CDR3 protein. Of approximately 700,000 distinct CDR3 sequences detected, over 15% appear once; the ten largest clones hold over 10%. In addition, the sample was reused for a study of T cells expressing NK-cell markers.

Sequenced sample: PBMCs. These TCRs come from a woman aged 18-29 years in good health. Each CDR3 is given with its conserved first and last residue. D genes are given only for firm matches. The size entry is marked missing in some rows and otherwise reads once, few, many or a size class.

>few|TRBJ1-1|TRBV6-1|-
CASTRSGSGVF
TGTGCCAGCACGAGAAGCGGCAGCGGGGTTTTT
>-|TRBJ1-2|TRBV6-1|-
CASSALDSYGYTF
TGTGCCAGCAGTGCCTTAGACAGCTATGGCTACACCTTC
>many|TRBJ2-1|TRBV12-3/TRBV12-4|-
CASSFRSGGAYNEQFF
TGTGCCAGCAGTTTTCGATCTGGGGGTGCATACAATGAGCAGTTCTTC
>-|TRBJ2-1|TRBV19|TRBD1
CASSSQGGRSYEQFF
TGTGCCAGTAGTTCACAGGGGGGCCGTTCGTATGAGCAGTTCTTC
>few|TRBJ2-5|TRBV5-1|-
CASGETGNQETQYF
TGCGCCAGCGGGGAGACTGGGAACCAAGAGACCCAGTACTTC
>-|TRBJ1-1|TRBV12-3/TRBV12-4|-
CASMRVGTEAFF
TGTGCCAGCATGAGGGTGGGCACTGAAGCTTTCTTT
>few|TRBJ2-1|TRBV5-1|TRBD2
CASSSRTSGHNEQFF
TGCGCCAGCAGCTCCCGGACTAGCGGCCACAATGAGCAGTTCTTC
>-|TRBJ2-5|TRBV7-6|-
CASSSETQETQYF
TGTGCCAGCAGCTCCGAAACTCAAGAGACCCAGTACTTC
>few|TRBJ2-1|TRBV7-2|-
CASSLVGASNEQFF
TGTGCCAGCAGCTTAGTCGGGGCAAGCAATGAGCAGTTCTTC
>-|TRBJ2-1|TRBV20-1|TRBD2
CSAERGGRVNEQFF
TGCAGTGCTGAACGGGGGGGCCGGGTCAATGAGCAGTTCTTC
>-|TRBJ1-2|TRBV12-3/TRBV12-4|-
CASSLARRGGGHGYTF
TGTGCCAGCAGTTTAGCGCGAAGGGGCGGCGGCCATGGCTACACCTTC
>-|TRBJ2-5|TRBV6-2/TRBV6-3|TRBD2
CASSYSRQASGRKETQYF
TGTGCCAGCAGTTACTCTCGACAAGCTAGCGGGAGAAAAGAGACCCAGTACTTC
>-|TRBJ2-3|TRBV6-6|-
CASRGKLTDTQYF
TGTGCCTCCCGGGGCAAGCTCACAGATACGCAGTATTTT
>-|TRBJ2-3|TRBV20-1|TRBD2
CSRQIGAGGTDTQYF
TGCAGCCGACAAATAGGAGCGGGGGGCACAGATACGCAGTATTTT
>few|TRBJ1-5|TRBV7-2|-
CASSLMQGSNQPQHF
TGTGCCAGCAGCCTCATGCAGGGTAGCAATCAGCCCCAGCATTTT
>few|TRBJ2-7|TRBV5-1|-
CASRPSSSYEQYF
TGCGCCAGCCGACCCAGTAGCTCCTACGAGCAGTACTTC
>few|TRBJ2-1|TRBV12-3/TRBV12-4|TRBD2
CASTPSGRGWQFF
TGTGCCAGCACGCCATCAGGGAGGGGTTGGCAGTTCTTC
>few|TRBJ2-3|TRBV7-2|TRBD2
CASSLSRTSGRTDTQYF
TGTGCCAGCAGCTTATCGCGGACTAGCGGGAGGACAGATACGCAGTATTTT
>few|TRBJ2-7|TRBV10-3|-
CAISNGRYYEQYF
TGTGCCATCTCCAATGGACGGTACTACGAGCAGTACTTC
>-|TRBJ2-3|TRBV12-3/TRBV12-4|-
CASSLPVGSTDTQYF
TGTGCCAGCAGTCTACCCGTCGGAAGCACAGATACGCAGTATTTT
>-|TRBJ2-7|TRBV12-3/TRBV12-4|TRBD2
CASSFQAGAYEQYF
TGTGCCAGCAGTTTCCAAGCGGGGGCCTACGAGCAGTACTTC
>-|TRBJ1-5|TRBV6-2/TRBV6-3|-
CASNRDNQPQHF
TGTGCCAGCAACAGAGATAATCAGCCCCAGCATTTT
>few|TRBJ2-2|TRBV15|-
CATSRDNYGELFF
TGTGCCACCAGCAGAGATAACTACGGGGAGCTGTTTTTT
>-|TRBJ2-2|TRBV6-2/TRBV6-3|-
CASSSIAKYIGELFF
TGTGCCAGCAGTTCAATAGCGAAGTACATCGGGGAGCTGTTTTTT
>-|TRBJ2-1|TRBV7-2|-
CASNPRVSSPDEQFF
TGTGCCAGCAACCCGAGGGTGTCCTCGCCCGATGAGCAGTTCTTC
>many|TRBJ2-2|TRBV4-3|TRBD1
CASRSTGTGGGGELFF
TGCGCCAGCAGGTCTACCGGGACAGGGGGTGGCGGGGAGCTGTTTTTT
>-|TRBJ2-7|TRBV5-1|TRBD2
CASSQQAGAYEQYF
TGCGCCAGCAGTCAACAAGCGGGAGCGTACGAGCAGTACTTC
>-|TRBJ2-5|TRBV7-2|TRBD2
CASRQTSGRHERETQYF
TGTGCCAGCAGACAGACTAGCGGGAGGCACGAACGAGAGACCCAGTACTTC
>-|TRBJ2-2|TRBV5-1|-
CASSLEGGRGGELFF
TGCGCCAGCAGCTTGGAAGGTGGGAGAGGCGGGGAGCTGTTTTTT
>-|TRBJ1-4|TRBV7-2|-
CASSPGGRGEKLFF
TGTGCCAGCAGCCCCGGTGGCCGCGGTGAAAAACTGTTTTTT
>many|TRBJ1-5|TRBV28|TRBD1
CASTRTGGNQPQHF
TGTGCCAGCACGAGGACAGGGGGCAACCAGCCCCAGCATTTT
>few|TRBJ2-5|TRBV5-6|TRBD2
CASSFLGGSGGAEETQYF
TGTGCCAGCAGCTTTCTCGGCGGTAGCGGGGGGGCAGAAGAGACCCAGTACTTC
>few|TRBJ2-1|TRBV7-9|TRBD2
CATPGLAGSSGQFF
TGTGCCACCCCGGGACTAGCGGGCTCCTCAGGGCAGTTCTTC
>-|TRBJ2-2|TRBV7-9|-
CASSLVGVLNTGELFF
TGTGCCAGCAGCTTAGTTGGCGTTTTGAACACCGGGGAGCTGTTTTTT
>few|TRBJ1-2|TRBV7-9|-
CASSLEQGGDGYTF
TGTGCCAGCAGCTTGGAACAGGGAGGGGATGGCTACACCTTC
>-|TRBJ2-2|TRBV9|TRBD1
CASSAQQGANTGELFF
TGTGCCAGCAGCGCGCAACAGGGGGCAAACACCGGGGAGCTGTTTTTT
>-|TRBJ2-1|TRBV3-1|-
CASSQSAGPINEQFF
TGTGCCAGCAGCCAATCGGCAGGGCCCATCAATGAGCAGTTCTTC
>many|TRBJ1-1|TRBV3-1|-
CASRYTGRMTEAFF
TGTGCCAGCAGGTATACAGGGAGGATGACTGAAGCTTTCTTT
>few|TRBJ2-7|TRBV7-6|-
CASHGPDYEQYF
TGTGCCAGTCACGGTCCTGACTACGAGCAGTACTTC
>few|TRBJ1-5|TRBV20-1|-
CSASSVNQPQHF
TGCAGTGCTAGTTCCGTTAATCAGCCCCAGCATTTT
>-|TRBJ2-7|TRBV20-1|-
CSAIKSYEQYF
TGCAGTGCTATTAAGTCCTACGAGCAGTACTTC
>-|TRBJ2-1|TRBV20-1|TRBD1
CSARENRGGSYNEQFF
TGCAGTGCTAGAGAGAACAGGGGTGGGTCCTACAATGAGCAGTTCTTC
>-|TRBJ2-5|TRBV9|-
CASSVGAFLRETQYF
TGTGCCAGCAGCGTAGGGGCTTTTTTGCGAGAGACCCAGTACTTC
>-|TRBJ2-7|TRBV20-1|TRBD2
CSARDGGTNDEQYF
TGCAGTGCTAGAGATGGGGGGACTAATGACGAGCAGTACTTC
>-|TRBJ2-1|TRBV20-1|TRBD2
CSARDTSGSSYNEQFF
TGCAGTGCTAGAGATACCAGCGGGAGCTCCTACAATGAGCAGTTCTTC